Listed here is a single TCR beta chain. Only in-frame clones appear in the TCRdb table, and some are missing; sequencing was by immunoSEQ multiplex PCR. The sample carries around 8,000 clones, approximately 88% recorded once. The sample is drawn from a study of T cell responses to AZD1222 COVID-19 vaccine. V lost 5 bases, J lost 11 bases, and 14 bases stayed unmatched. CDR1 and CDR2 from the germline V gene are GTSNPN and SVGIG (reference sequence). The CDR3 extends over 13 amino acids. Second-dose schedules of about 4 or about 12 weeks were combined. The V gene is TRBV30, the J gene TRBJ1-2; 7 bases align to TRBD1. Sequenced here: peripheral blood, sampled 28 days after the second AZD1222 dose. This TCR came from an adult who received the AZD1222 COVID-19 vaccine. In DNA, the CDR3 is TGTGCCTGGCAACACCCAGGGGGAGGCGGTTACACCTTC. This codes for CAWQHPGGGGYTF.